One and the same sample provided the 13 T cell receptor beta chains below, sequenced in a study of blood T cells in healthy people across ages. The use of a sample-barcoded 5' primer and a J-beta primer mix characterized a second PCR of 7 to 11 cycles. MiXCR, run by TCRdb on the 5' RACE reads, gives a single entry per CDR3 protein. The table lists 850,000 to 1,100,000 distinct CDR3 sequences, under 40% of them singletons. The sequenced sample was blood. The receptor source for this set is a man aged 18 to 35 in good health.

There are a few counts of this clonotype. The CDR3 DNA is TGCAGTGCTAGAACTACGACGGATACGCAGTATTTT. Translation: CSARTTTDTQYF. This chain joins TRBV20-1 and TRBJ2-3; D is ambiguous. The CDR3 contains 12 residues. V shed 2 bases and J shed 6 bases, with 9 bases lying between them. From germline, CDR1 is DFQATT and CDR2 SNEGSKA (reference sequence).

V gene TRBV24-1 combines with J gene TRBJ2-1; 11 bases align to TRBD2. The J call may be in error: the DNA end matches TRBJ2-7 better. Germline values: CDR1 KGHDR, CDR2 SFDVKD. The CDR3 is made up of 17 amino acids. CDR3 DNA sequence: TGTGCCACCAGTGACCCCGTGACTAGCGGGGCCTACAATGAGCAGTACTTC. Residues: CATSDPVTSGAYNEQYF.

V and J are TRBV6-6 and TRBJ1-2; 9 bases are a match to TRBD1. In germline, CDR1 is MNHNY, CDR2 SVGAGI (reference sequence). Trimming removed 0 bases from V and 6 bases from J; junction bases left unmatched: 8. The CDR3 runs 16 residues. CDR3 sequence (DNA): TGTGCCAGCAGTTACTCGGGACAGGGTATAGAGGATGGCTACACCTTC. Translating gives CASSYSGQGIEDGYTF.

This clonotype was seen just once. V usage is TRBV7-2 and J usage is TRBJ1-2; D is undetermined. CDR3 size: 13 residues. Germline values: CDR1 SGHTA, CDR2 FQGNSA. Trimming left V 5 bases short and J 8 bases short, with 15 bases between. CDR3 in DNA: TGTGCCAGCAGCCCCCACGGGAGGGAGGGCTACACCTTC. It encodes CASSPHGREGYTF.

This clonotype was seen many times. The rearrangement joins TRBV4-3 to TRBJ2-3, with D maybe TRBD1 (5 bases). The V end lost 1 base, the J end lost 6 bases, and 14 bases lay between the germline ends. Germline V gene data show CDR1 as LGHNA and CDR2 as YSLEER. This CDR3 comprises 15 residues. The CDR3 loop reads CASSQGDSVVDTQYF. DNA for the CDR3: TGCGCCAGCAGCCAAGGTGACAGCGTGGTGGATACGCAGTATTTT.

The J gene is TRBJ2-1, the V gene TRBV5-1; a weak D match, TRBD1 (5 bases). Deletions cut 4 bases from V and 8 bases from J, with 16 bases between. The CDR3 is made up of 14 amino acids. The V gene's germline CDR1 is SGHRS and CDR2 YFSETQ. The DNA of the CDR3 is TGCGCCAGCAGCCCAATTAAGGGGTCCGATGAGCAGTTCTTC. Its protein product is CASSPIKGSDEQFF.

The J gene is TRBJ2-7, the V gene TRBV28; unclear D gene. The J call may be wrong; the DNA end is better matched by TRBJ2-5. The CDR3 is 14 residues long. Germline lookup yields CDR1 MDHEN and CDR2 SYDVKM. The CDR3 protein is CASSGPLKGETQYF. CDR3 nucleotide sequence: TGTGCCAGCAGCGGCCCTCTGAAAGGGGAGACCCAGTACTTC.

The chain couples TRBV4-3 to TRBJ2-3, with D possibly matching TRBD2 (7 bases). The CDR3 totals 17 residues. Trimming shortened V by 3 bases and J by 2 bases, and 18 bases separated the two germline ends. In germline, CDR1 is LGHNA, CDR2 YSLEER. CDR3 coding DNA: TGCGCCAGCAGCCAGGGGTTGGCGGGGGCCGACACAGATACGCAGTATTTT. Its translation: CASSQGLAGADTDTQYF.

This clonotype was detected once. The gene calls are TRBV5-5 and TRBJ2-4; D is possibly TRBD2 (6 bases). Judging by the DNA end, TRBJ2-5 fits better; the J call may be wrong. This CDR3 is built from 18 residues. Per the germline V gene, CDR1 is SGHKS and CDR2 is YYEKEE (reference sequence). The CDR3 spells CASSLNLRVADGGETQYF. The CDR3 DNA follows: TGTGCCAGCAGCTTGAACTTGCGGGTAGCGGATGGTGGGGAGACCCAGTACTTC.

This clonotype was counted only a few times. V and J are TRBV5-4 and TRBJ2-5; no firm D call. Germline loops: CDR1 SGHNT, CDR2 YYREEE (reference sequence). V lost 0 bases, J lost 9 bases, and 12 bases lay in between. The CDR3 is 13 amino acids. CDR3 protein: CASSLGLNAAQYF. In DNA form, the CDR3 reads TGTGCCAGCAGCTTGGGGCTCAATGCGGCCCAGTACTTC.

The chain uses TRBV9 and TRBJ1-5; D call uncertain. Trimming stripped 8 bases from V and 3 bases from J, with 15 bases between. Germline V lookup: CDR1 SGDLS, CDR2 YYNGEE. The CDR3 runs 14 residues. DNA for the CDR3: TGTGCCAGGGAGCCAGACATGCACAATCAGCCCCAGCATTTT. Translated: CAREPDMHNQPQHF.

The gene calls are TRBV28 and TRBJ2-3, with 8 bases aligning to TRBD1. This CDR3 region has 14 residues. J lost 4 bases, V lost 5 bases, and 5 bases had no gene match. Germline V gene lookup returns CDR1 MDHEN and CDR2 SYDVKM. CDR3 sequence reads: CASSLPGQADTQYF. CDR3 in DNA: TGTGCCAGCAGTCTGCCGGGACAGGCAGATACGCAGTATTTT.

V is TRBV6-2 or TRBV6-3 and J is TRBJ2-1, with 11 bases identical to TRBD2. CDR3 length: 15 amino acids. Germline V CDR1 and CDR2: MNHEY, SVGEGT. Unmatched junction bases numbered 2, after V lost 6 bases and J lost 1 base. The CDR3 spells CASSRTSGSYNEQFF. The CDR3, as DNA: TGTGCCAGCAGCAGGACTAGCGGGTCCTACAATGAGCAGTTCTTC.